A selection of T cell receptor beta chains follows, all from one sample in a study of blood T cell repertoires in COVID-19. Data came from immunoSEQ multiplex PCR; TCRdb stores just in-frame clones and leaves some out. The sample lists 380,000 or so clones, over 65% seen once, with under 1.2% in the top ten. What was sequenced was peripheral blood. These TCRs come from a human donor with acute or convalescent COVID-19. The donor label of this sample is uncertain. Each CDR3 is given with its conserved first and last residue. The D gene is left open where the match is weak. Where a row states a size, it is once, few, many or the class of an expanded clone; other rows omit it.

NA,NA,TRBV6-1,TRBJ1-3,TGTGCCAGCAGTGAAGGCAGGGGAGGAAACACCATATATTTT,CASSEGRGGNTIYF
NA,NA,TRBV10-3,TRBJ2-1,TGTGCCATCAGTGAACGGTACAATGAGCAGTTCTTC,CAISERYNEQFF
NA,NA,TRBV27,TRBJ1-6,TGTGCCAGCAGTTTCAGACAGTTGGCCTCATATTCACCCCTCCACTTT,CASSFRQLASYSPLHF
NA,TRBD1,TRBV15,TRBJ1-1,TGTGCCACCAGCAGAGATGCAGGGGGTACTGAAGCTTTCTTT,CATSRDAGGTEAFF
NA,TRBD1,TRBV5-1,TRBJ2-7,TGCGCCAGCAGCTTGACGACAGGGCCCTACGAGCAGTACTTC,CASSLTTGPYEQYF
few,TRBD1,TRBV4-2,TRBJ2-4,TGTGCCAGCAGCCAGGAGGGGGGTCCAGGGGGCGGCAAAAACATTCAGTACTTC,CASSQEGGPGGGKNIQYF
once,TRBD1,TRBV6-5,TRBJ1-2,TGTGCCATCACACGAGGGGGCGCTGACTATGGCTACACCTTC,CAITRGGADYGYTF
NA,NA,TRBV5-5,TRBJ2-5,TGTGCCAGCAGCTTGGGTCCGTCCCAGTACTTC,CASSLGPSQYF
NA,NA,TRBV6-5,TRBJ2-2,TGTGCCAGCAGACGACTTGACACCGGGGAGCTGTTTTTT,CASRRLDTGELFF
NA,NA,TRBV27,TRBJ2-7,TGTGCCAGCAGTACATACCAGGGTTACGAGCAGTACTTC,CASSTYQGYEQYF
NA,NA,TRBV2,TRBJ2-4,TGTGCCAGCACTCGAATTTCAGGGAGGGGGGCCAAAAACATTCAGTACTTC,CASTRISGRGAKNIQYF
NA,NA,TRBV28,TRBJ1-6,TGTGCCAGCAGTCGGGGACATTCCTCTCCACCCCTCCACTTT,CASSRGHSSPPLHF
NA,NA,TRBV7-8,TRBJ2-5,TGTGCCAGCAGCTTTAGTGGGTTGGGGCAGGGGGAGACCCAGTACTTC,CASSFSGLGQGETQYF
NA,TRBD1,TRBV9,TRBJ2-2,TGTGCCAGCAGCGCGCGGACAGGGGGCCAGAACACCGGGGAGCTGTTTTTT,CASSARTGGQNTGELFF
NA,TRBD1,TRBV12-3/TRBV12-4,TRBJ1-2,TGTGCCATCCAGGGGGCTCGGCCGTGGGGCTACACCTTC,CAIQGARPWGYTF
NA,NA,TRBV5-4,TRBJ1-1,TGTGCCAGCAGCACCGAGCCTTTTTACACTGAAGCTTTCTTT,CASSTEPFYTEAFF
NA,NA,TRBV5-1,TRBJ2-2,TGCGCCAGCCTGGACACGTCCGGGGAGCTGTTTTTT,CASLDTSGELFF
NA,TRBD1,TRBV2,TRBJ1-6,TGTGCCAGCAGTGTAGGGGGACAGGGGAATTCACCCCTCCACTTT,CASSVGGQGNSPLHF
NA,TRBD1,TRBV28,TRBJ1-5,TGTGCCAGCAGTCTTACGGGACAGGGAGTACGACAGCCCCAGCATTTT,CASSLTGQGVRQPQHF
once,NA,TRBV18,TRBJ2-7,TGTGCCAGCTCACACCTGAGGGTGGGTTCGTCACGCTCCTACGAGCAGTACTTC,CASSHLRVGSSRSYEQYF
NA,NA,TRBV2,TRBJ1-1,TGTGCCAACAGGAGGTACACTGAAGCTTTCTTT,CANRRYTEAFF
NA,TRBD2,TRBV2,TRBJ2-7,TGTGCCAGCAGTATCGGTGGTTTGGCTAGCGGCACCTACGAGCAGTACTTC,CASSIGGLASGTYEQYF
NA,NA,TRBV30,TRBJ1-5,TGTGCCTGGTCATCCGGGACAAGGCCAACTTATAGCAATCAGCCCCAGCATTTT,CAWSSGTRPTYSNQPQHF
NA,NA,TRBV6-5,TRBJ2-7,TGTGCCAGCAGTCGGCTAAGGGCCGTACCGGGGGAGCAGTACTTC,CASSRLRAVPGEQYF
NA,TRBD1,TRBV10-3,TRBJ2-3,TGTGCCATCAGTGGGAGACAGGGGAGCACAGATACGCAGTATTTT,CAISGRQGSTDTQYF
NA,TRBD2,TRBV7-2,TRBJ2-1,TGTGCCAGCAGCTCTCAGCCTAGCGGTGCCAATGAGCAGTTCTTC,CASSSQPSGANEQFF
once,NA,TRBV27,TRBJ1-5,TGTGCCAGCAGTTTGGTAGGGGATAGCAATCAGCCCCAGCATTTT,CASSLVGDSNQPQHF
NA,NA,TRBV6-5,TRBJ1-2,TGTGCCAGCAGTCCTCAGGGGACGGGTGGCTACACCTTC,CASSPQGTGGYTF
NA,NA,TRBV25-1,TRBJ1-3,TGTGCCAGCAGTCCTGGACAACTCTCTGGAAACACCATATATTTT,CASSPGQLSGNTIYF
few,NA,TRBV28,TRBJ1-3,TGTGCCAGCAGTTTAGGGACAAGGGGAAACACCATATATTTT,CASSLGTRGNTIYF
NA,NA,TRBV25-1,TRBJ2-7,TGTGCCAGCAGGGGCCCTAGCTTCGAGCAGTACTTC,CASRGPSFEQYF
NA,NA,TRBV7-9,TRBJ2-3,TGTGCCAGCTGTCGAGACAGCCCGGCGGGGGATACGCAGTATTTT,CASCRDSPAGDTQYF
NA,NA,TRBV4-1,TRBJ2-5,TGCGCCAGCAGCCAAGATGAGACAGCGCCAGAGACCCAGTACTTC,CASSQDETAPETQYF
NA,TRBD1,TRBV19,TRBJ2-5,TGTGCCAGTAGGGACCGGGACAGGAAACAAGAGACCCAGTACTTC,CASRDRDRKQETQYF
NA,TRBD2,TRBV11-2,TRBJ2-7,TGTGCCAGCAGCTCACTCGGACTAGCGGGAGCGAGTGAGCAGTACTTC,CASSSLGLAGASEQYF
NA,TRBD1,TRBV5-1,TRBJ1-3,TGCGCCAGCAGCTCACAGGGGGCTAACTCTGGAAACACCATATATTTT,CASSSQGANSGNTIYF
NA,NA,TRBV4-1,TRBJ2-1,TGCGCCAGCAGCCAAGGGAGCGGGCCCCTCTACAATGAGCAGTTCTTC,CASSQGSGPLYNEQFF
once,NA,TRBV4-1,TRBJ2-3,TGCGCCAGCAGCCCCGGCATGAGGCTGGATACGCAGTATTTT,CASSPGMRLDTQYF
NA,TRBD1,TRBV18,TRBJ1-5,TGTGCCAGCTCACAGGGACAGGGGAAAAATCAGCCCCAGCATTTT,CASSQGQGKNQPQHF
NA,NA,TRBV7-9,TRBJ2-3,TGTGCCAGCAGCTTAGCGGGAGAGTCAGATACGCAGTATTTT,CASSLAGESDTQYF
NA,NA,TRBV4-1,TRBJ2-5,TGCGCCAGCAGCCGCGTTGTCCAAGAGACCCAGTACTTC,CASSRVVQETQYF
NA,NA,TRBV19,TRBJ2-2,TGTGCCAGTAGTATGAACGCGATTGGTCCCACCGGGGAGCTGTTTTTT,CASSMNAIGPTGELFF
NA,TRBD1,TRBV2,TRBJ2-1,TGTGCCAGCAGTCCGACAGGGTGGTCATACAATGAGCAGTTCTTC,CASSPTGWSYNEQFF
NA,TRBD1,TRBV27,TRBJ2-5,TGTGCCAGCAAGGGTCAGGGGGCGGGACAAGAGACCCAGTACTTC,CASKGQGAGQETQYF
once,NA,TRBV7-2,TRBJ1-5,TGTGCCAGCAGCCGCGACAGGCGAAATCAGCCCCAGCATTTT,CASSRDRRNQPQHF
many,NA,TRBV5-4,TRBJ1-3,TGTGCCAGCAGCTTGGAGGCAGGGTCCTACTCTGGAAACACCATATATTTT,CASSLEAGSYSGNTIYF
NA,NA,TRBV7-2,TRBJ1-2,TGTGCCAGCAGCTTGGGCGGGGTCCCTTGGGGCTACACCTTC,CASSLGGVPWGYTF
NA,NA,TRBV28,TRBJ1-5,TGTGCCAGCAGTTTAGGGTGGCTCAGGGGCAATCAGCCCCAGCATTTT,CASSLGWLRGNQPQHF
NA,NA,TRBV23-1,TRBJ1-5,TGCGCCAGCAGTCACCCGGAGAACAGCAATCAGCCCCAGCATTTT,CASSHPENSNQPQHF
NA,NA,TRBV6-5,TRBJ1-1,TGTGCCAGCAGTTACAGGCGGACAAACACTGAAGCTTTCTTT,CASSYRRTNTEAFF
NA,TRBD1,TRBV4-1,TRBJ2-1,TGCGCCAGCAGCGCCCCGGGACAGGGGGCGATTGAGCAGTTCTTC,CASSAPGQGAIEQFF
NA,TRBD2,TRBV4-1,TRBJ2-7,TGCGCCAGCAGCGGAGGGGAGGGGCCCTACGAGCAGTACTTC,CASSGGEGPYEQYF
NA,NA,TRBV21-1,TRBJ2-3,TGTGCCAGCAGCAAAGTTGGCGGACTAGCAGCAGATACGCAGTATTTT,CASSKVGGLAADTQYF
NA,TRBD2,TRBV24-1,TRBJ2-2,TGTGCCACCAGTGATCCGACTAGCGGGGTATCCCAGAACACCGGGGAGCTGTTTTTT,CATSDPTSGVSQNTGELFF
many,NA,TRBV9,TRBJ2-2,TGTGCCAGCAGCGGCGGACTCCCTACCAACACCGGGGAGCTGTTTTTT,CASSGGLPTNTGELFF
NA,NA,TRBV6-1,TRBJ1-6,TGTGCCAGCAGTGACGTCTCCTCACCCCTCCACTTT,CASSDVSSPLHF
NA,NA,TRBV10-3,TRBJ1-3,TGTGCCATCAGTGAGTCGGGAGTCCGCTCTGGAAACACCATATATTTT,CAISESGVRSGNTIYF
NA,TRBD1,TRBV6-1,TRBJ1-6,TGTGCCAGCAGTGAAGGATACAGGGGGAGTCGGTCCTATAATTCACCCCTCCACTTT,CASSEGYRGSRSYNSPLHF
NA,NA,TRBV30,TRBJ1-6,TGTGCCTGGAGAAGTGAGAATAATTCACCCCTCCACTTT,CAWRSENNSPLHF
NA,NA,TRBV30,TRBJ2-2,TGTGCCTGGAGTGTAGCAGGTGTGGGGGCGCTGAACACCGGGGAGCTGTTTTTT,CAWSVAGVGALNTGELFF